This TCR beta chain appears in the sequencing data of a study of molecular identifiers for immune sequencing clone quantification. Study-wide context: The replicate experiment used RNA from roughly 21,000 or 96,000 naive CD8 cells. This RNA was split into five aliquots, and four of them were sequenced.

Sorted inputs of about 19,000 to 1,100,000 cells, with 10%, 30% or 50% RNA, yielded naive CD8 libraries. Naive CD8 T cells were FACS-sorted by CD8+CD4-CCR7+CD45RA+ markers. Study-wide results and limits: Identical TCR molecules can share a barcode, and this sharing could underestimate highly expanded clone sizes.

Using its own MiXCR run on the PCR reads, TCRdb lists one record per CDR3 protein. There are some 41,000 distinct CDR3 sequences in the sample; about 24% occur only once, and around 0.97% lies in the top ten. This clonotype was observed at least ten times. Its specificity is not known. The CDR3 has 16 amino acids. Trimming shortened V by 3 bases and J by 0 bases, and 15 bases separated the two germline ends. Germline CDR1 is SGHVS and CDR2 is FQNEAQ. This sequence originates from a human donor in good health. Some libraries in this study had Jurkat cell RNA spiked in. Sequenced: naive CD8+ T cells from blood, with Jurkat cell RNA spiked in. Stated subset: FACS-sorted CD8+CD4-CCR7+CD45RA+ naive T cells. V and J are TRBV7-8 and TRBJ2-7; D gene uncertain. The CDR3 coding sequence is TGTGCCAGCAGCTTTAGTGTCCGGGCGGCCTCCTACGAGCAGTACTTC. Translation gives CASSFSVRAASYEQYF.